The table lists the clone carrying this T cell receptor (beta chain) with many counts. Its specificity is not known. The sample belongs to a study of CD8+CD57+ T cells in acquired aplastic anemia. About the research overall: The sorted CD4+ and CD8+ cells yielded an average approximately 3.3 ug of DNA. Study-wide results and caveats: Common to patients and controls were 25 to 30 CD8+ CDR3 sequences.

Template material for TCR beta VDJ and CDR3 profiling consisted of genomic DNA. TCRdb re-derived calls from the reads in MiXCR, one entry per CDR3 protein. This sample has under 350,000 distinct CDR3 sequences, with 56% found just once. The CDR3 extends over 20 amino acids. Germline CDR1 and CDR2: SGHTA and FQGNSA. Germline trimming cut 5 bases from V and 0 bases from J; bases unmatched to any gene: 11. Sequencing was performed on sorted CD4+, CD8+, or CD8+CD57+ T cells (not recorded which) from PBMCs. The chain uses TRBV7-2 and TRBJ2-2, with 14 bases lining up with TRBD2. The source of this sequence is a human donor with severe aplastic anemia or a healthy control (not recorded which). In DNA, the CDR3 is TGTGCCAGCAGCACTCCGACTAGCGGGGGGGCGAAGGCGAACACCGGGGAGCTGTTTTTT. Translated: CASSTPTSGGAKANTGELFF.